These 29 T cell receptor beta chains were all obtained from the same sample, sequenced in a study of PD-L1 blockade in urothelial cancer. The time point denotes: peripheral blood 6 weeks after treatment start. Method: immunoSEQ multiplex PCR; TCRdb's copy keeps in-frame clones and lacks some. The table includes about 48,000 clones, around 87% detected once. Specimen: PBMCs, collected around atezolizumab (anti-PD-L1) treatment. The receptors shown here come from a man in his 60s with urothelial cancer.

The J gene is TRBJ1-6, the V gene TRBV6-1; 7 nucleotides align to TRBD1. Per germline, CDR1 MNHNS and CDR2 SASEGT. J lost 3 bases, V lost 8 bases, and 1 base had no gene match. This CDR3 is 13 amino acids long. CDR3 sequence: CASGDSYNSPLHF. For the CDR3, the DNA is TGTGCCAGCGGGGACAGCTATAATTCACCCCTCCACTTT.

The rearrangement links TRBV6-1 to TRBJ2-7, with 8 bases lining up with TRBD1. CDR1 and CDR2 from the germline V gene are MNHNS and SASEGT. The junction had 3 bases not matched to a gene; V was cut back by 5 bases and J by 0 bases. The CDR3 length is 14 residues. For the CDR3, the DNA is TGTGCCAGCAGTTGGGACAGGAGCTCCTACGAGCAGTACTTC. Translated, it gives CASSWDRSSYEQYF.

The chain's CDR3 is CSATVGGVNEKLFF. The CDR3 DNA is TGCAGCGCGACTGTGGGGGGAGTTAATGAAAAACTGTTTTTT. The chain has TRBV29-1 and TRBJ1-4, with a possible D match to TRBD1 (5 bases). Germline CDR1 SQVTM, CDR2 ANQGSEA. Trimming removed 7 bases at V and 4 bases at J, with 16 bases between. CDR3 size: 14 residues.

The chain combines TRBV28 with TRBJ1-4, with no clear D. Trimming removed 5 bases at V and 8 bases at J, with 12 bases between. The CDR3 contains 13 residues. The germline gives CDR1 MDHEN, CDR2 SYDVKM. CDR3 bases: TGTGCCAGCAGTCCGTCGGGATCCGAAAAACTGTTTTTT. This codes for CASSPSGSEKLFF.

In its sample, this clone was seen once. This chain uses TRBV5-1 with TRBJ1-2, with TRBD1 matching 7 bases. There are 14 residues in the CDR3. Per germline, CDR1 SGHRS and CDR2 YFSETQ. V was clipped by 4 bases and J by 3 bases; unmatched bases: 6. The CDR3 protein is CASSRGTEYYGYTF. The CDR3 nucleotides are TGCGCCAGCAGCCGGGGGACAGAATACTATGGCTACACCTTC.

This chain links TRBV23-1 with TRBJ1-1; unclear D gene. TRBV23-1 belongs to the ORF category, with a function that is uncertain. The V and J ends lost 0 bases and 1 base respectively, with 9 bases between them. This CDR3 contains 15 residues. This CDR3 is CASSQSGKPNTEAFF. The CDR3 DNA is TGCGCCAGCAGTCAATCGGGCAAACCGAACACTGAAGCTTTCTTT.

V gene TRBV7-9 combines with J gene TRBJ2-3; possible D gene TRBD2, 7 bases. The CDR3 length is 14 residues. Germline loops: CDR1 SEHNR, CDR2 FQNEAQ (reference sequence). The CDR3, as DNA: TGTGCTGGGGGCGGGGGCGCCAGCACAGATACGCAGTATTTT. Translation gives CAGGGGASTDTQYF. The entire variable domain, with the rest obtained from reference TRBV7-9 and TRBJ2-3, is as follows: DTGVSQNPRHKITKRGQNVTFRCDPISEHNRLYWYRQTLGQGPEFLTYFQNEAQLEKSRLLSDRFSAERPKGSFSTLEIQRTEQGDSAMYLCAGGGGASTDTQYFGPGTRLTVL.

The J gene is TRBJ2-5, the V gene TRBV30; 8 bases align to TRBD2. The CDR3 covers 16 residues. Losses at the gene ends were 0 bases for V and 5 bases for J; bases not matched to a gene: 11. CDR1 and CDR2 (germline): GTSNPN, SVGIG (reference sequence). The CDR3 spells CAWSVRRLAGEETQYF. The CDR3 DNA follows: TGTGCCTGGAGTGTACGCCGCCTAGCGGGCGAGGAGACCCAGTACTTC.

This chain joins TRBV5-8 and TRBJ2-7; D is possibly TRBD1 (6 bases). Germline CDR1 reads SGHTS; CDR2 reads YDEGEE. The CDR3 covers 15 residues. V was clipped by 0 bases and J by 2 bases, with 12 bases between them. CDR3 protein: CASSLASGATYEQYF. In nucleotides, the CDR3 is TGTGCCAGCAGCTTGGCTTCAGGGGCTACCTACGAGCAGTACTTC.

The chain has TRBV6-6 and TRBJ1-1; 9 bases match TRBD1. Germline V lookup: CDR1 MNHNY, CDR2 SVGAGI (reference sequence). The CDR3 length is 15 residues. V was pared by 2 bases and J by 6 bases, with 7 bases of the junction left unmatched. The CDR3 bases are TGTGCCAGCAGTTACCCCGGGACAGGGAGTTCTGAAGCTTTCTTT. Protein sequence: CASSYPGTGSSEAFF.

This clone was detected a few times. The chain employs TRBV5-1 and TRBJ1-6; TRBD1 aligns across 8 bases. Per the germline V gene, CDR1 is SGHRS and CDR2 is YFSETQ. With 4 bases clipped from V and 8 bases from J, the junction kept 11 bases outside the gene matches. The CDR3 runs 16 residues. CDR3 DNA: TGCGCCAGCAGCCGACACCGGACAGGGACCGATTCACCCCTCCACTTT. Protein product: CASSRHRTGTDSPLHF.

This chain joins TRBV19 and TRBJ1-1, with unresolved D. Germline CDR1 LNHDA, CDR2 SQIVND (reference sequence). The CDR3 totals 17 residues. Trimming removed 0 bases at V and 1 base at J, with 15 bases between. CDR3 DNA: TGTGCCAGTAGTATAGAGGAGGCGGAGGGCGAGAACACTGAAGCTTTCTTT. It translates to CASSIEEAEGENTEAFF.

The chain carries TRBV27 and TRBJ1-1; D is undetermined. Trimming pared 5 bases from V and 0 bases from J, leaving 7 bases between. Germline lookup yields CDR1 MNHEY and CDR2 SMNVEV (reference sequence). The CDR3 contains 13 residues. CDR3 coding DNA: TGTGCCAGCAGTCCGCGGTTGAACACTGAAGCTTTCTTT. The encoded protein is CASSPRLNTEAFF.

This chain links TRBV6-5 with TRBJ2-2; D is possibly TRBD1 (6 bases). V gave up 6 bases and J gave up 1 base, with 12 bases separating them. This CDR3 is 15 amino acids long. The germline CDR1 and CDR2 sequences are MNHEY and SVGAGI. CDR3 sequence: CASRPRGGNTGELFF. DNA for the CDR3: TGTGCCAGCAGACCTCGAGGGGGGAACACCGGGGAGCTGTTTTTT.

The chain couples TRBV20-1 to TRBJ2-7; the D gene is possibly TRBD2 (5 bases). CDR3 length: 10 residues. Trimming shortened V by 6 bases and J by 3 bases, and 6 bases separated the two germline ends. From germline, CDR1 is DFQATT and CDR2 SNEGSKA (reference sequence). In DNA, the CDR3 is TGCAGTGCGGGAGACTACGAGCAGTACTTC. It specifies CSAGDYEQYF.

The gene calls are TRBV30 and TRBJ1-1; D is unresolved. Trimming stripped 0 bases from V and 5 bases from J, with 13 bases between. Looked up from germline, CDR1 is GTSNPN and CDR2 is SVGIG (reference sequence). The CDR3 has 14 residues. The CDR3 region is CAWSVRREPTEAFF. For the CDR3, the DNA is TGTGCCTGGAGTGTAAGGAGGGAACCGACTGAAGCTTTCTTT.

The chain combines TRBV11-2 with TRBJ1-4; possible D gene TRBD1, 6 bases. Trimming left V 9 bases short and J 6 bases short, with 17 bases between. The CDR3 is made up of 14 amino acids. Per germline, CDR1 SGHAT and CDR2 FQNNGV. DNA for the CDR3: TGTGCCAGTAGGGGGTCGATAAGGGATGAAAAACTGTTTTTT. It is translated as CASRGSIRDEKLFF.

This clone was detected only once. The rearrangement uses TRBV19 and TRBJ1-1; 9 nucleotides agree with TRBD1. Germline V CDR1 and CDR2: LNHDA, SQIVND (reference sequence). This CDR3 contains 13 residues. V shed 7 bases, J shed 5 bases, and the junction held 5 bases outside the gene matches. The DNA of the CDR3 is TGTGCCAGTATGGGACAGGGAAGAACTGAAGCTTTCTTT. It specifies CASMGQGRTEAFF.

The genes are TRBV28 and TRBJ2-6; 9 bases are a match to TRBD2. Germline V lookup: CDR1 MDHEN, CDR2 SYDVKM. With 6 bases clipped from V and 0 bases from J, the junction kept 6 bases outside the gene matches. The CDR3 extends over 17 amino acids. This CDR3 is CASRSAGGPSGANVLTF. As DNA, the CDR3 is TGTGCCAGCAGATCAGCGGGAGGCCCCTCTGGGGCCAACGTCCTGACTTTC.

A single count supports this clone. CDR3: CASTGTAGFTGELFF. The DNA for the CDR3 is TGTGCCAGTACCGGGACAGCCGGATTCACCGGGGAGCTGTTTTTT. This chain uses TRBV19 with TRBJ2-2; the match to TRBD1 covers 7 bases. The CDR3 is 15 residues long. Trimming at V came to 7 bases and at J to 4 bases, leaving 9 bases not matched to a gene. The germline V gene encodes CDR1 LNHDA and CDR2 SQIVND (reference sequence).

The chain is built from TRBV30 and TRBJ1-5; 8 bases are shared with TRBD1. Germline V gene lookup returns CDR1 GTSNPN and CDR2 SVGIG (reference sequence). The V and J ends lost 2 bases and 0 bases, in that order; junction bases with no gene match: 12. There are 18 residues in the CDR3. In nucleotides, the CDR3 is TGTGCCTGGAGTTCTACTCCCCAGGGGGCTTATAGCAATCAGCCCCAGCATTTT. Translation gives CAWSSTPQGAYSNQPQHF.

This chain joins TRBV6-1 and TRBJ1-1, with TRBD1 matching 7 bases. Germline V gene sequence: CDR1 MNHNS, CDR2 SASEGT. The trim removed 2 bases at V and 1 base at J, leaving 1 base unmatched. This CDR3 is built from 14 residues. The CDR3 DNA follows: TGTGCCAGCAGTGAACAGGGGGAGAACACTGAAGCTTTCTTT. Translated: CASSEQGENTEAFF.

Concerning this clone: The same CDR3 also results from other DNA sequences found in this sample. The gene calls are TRBV7-2 and TRBJ1-3; 8 nucleotides line up with TRBD1. V was clipped by 2 bases and J by 0 bases; unmatched bases: 3. There are 16 residues in the CDR3. Germline assignment: CDR1 SGHTA and CDR2 FQGNSA. The CDR3 DNA is TGTGCCAGCAGCTTAACAGGGGGAAACTCTGGAAACACCATATATTTT. This translates into CASSLTGGNSGNTIYF.

This chain links TRBV10-2 with TRBJ1-1; D remains ambiguous. CDR1 and CDR2 (germline): WSHSY, SAAADI. V gave up 3 bases and J gave up 0 bases, with 11 bases separating them. The CDR3 loop spans 15 amino acids. The CDR3 DNA is TGCGCCAGCAGTGACCCGAGCACAGTGAACACTGAAGCTTTCTTT. It encodes CASSDPSTVNTEAFF.

The chain links TRBV19 to TRBJ2-6; D perhaps matches TRBD2 (6 bases). CDR1 and CDR2 (germline): LNHDA, SQIVND (reference sequence). Trimming cost V 7 bases and J 0 bases, with 10 bases left between them. The CDR3 is 15 residues long. The CDR3, as DNA: TGTGCCAGTACCTGGGGGGACTCTGGGGCCAACGTCCTGACTTTC. Amino acid sequence: CASTWGDSGANVLTF.

This clone was counted a single time. CDR3 coding DNA: TGCGCCAGCAGCTTGTGGGGCTTGACCGCAACTAATGAAAAACTGTTTTTT. It codes for CASSLWGLTATNEKLFF. This rearrangement joins TRBV5-1 to TRBJ1-4; possibly TRBD1 for D (5 bases). Between the trimmed V and J ends, which lost 1 base and 0 bases, there was a span of 13 bases. The germline V gene encodes CDR1 SGHRS and CDR2 YFSETQ. The CDR3 contains 17 residues.

This chain links TRBV2 with TRBJ1-2, with a possible D match to TRBD1 (6 bases). Germline V gene data show CDR1 as SNHLY and CDR2 as FYNNEI. The CDR3 consists of 13 residues. Trimming took off 6 bases at V and 6 bases at J, with 14 bases between the two ends. CDR3 nucleotides: TGTGCCAGCAGCGGTACAGGGCGCGATGGCTACACCTTC. Its translation is CASSGTGRDGYTF.

The chain recombines TRBV14 with TRBJ2-3; the D gene is possibly TRBD1 (5 bases). Trimming stripped 4 bases from V and 2 bases from J, with 13 bases between. Germline lookup yields CDR1 SGHDN and CDR2 FVKESK. The CDR3 length is 15 residues. For the CDR3, the DNA is TGTGCCAGCAGCCCCCAGGGTATGACCACAGATACGCAGTATTTT. As protein: CASSPQGMTTDTQYF.

The CDR3 DNA is TGTGCCAGCAGTGCGCAGGGGGTCCTTAACACCGGGGAGCTGTTTTTT. It translates to CASSAQGVLNTGELFF. This chain connects TRBV2 to TRBJ2-2; 7 nucleotides agree with TRBD1. Germline V gene lookup returns CDR1 SNHLY and CDR2 FYNNEI. This CDR3 spans 16 amino acids. V lost 4 bases and J lost 2; bases outside the gene matches: 7.